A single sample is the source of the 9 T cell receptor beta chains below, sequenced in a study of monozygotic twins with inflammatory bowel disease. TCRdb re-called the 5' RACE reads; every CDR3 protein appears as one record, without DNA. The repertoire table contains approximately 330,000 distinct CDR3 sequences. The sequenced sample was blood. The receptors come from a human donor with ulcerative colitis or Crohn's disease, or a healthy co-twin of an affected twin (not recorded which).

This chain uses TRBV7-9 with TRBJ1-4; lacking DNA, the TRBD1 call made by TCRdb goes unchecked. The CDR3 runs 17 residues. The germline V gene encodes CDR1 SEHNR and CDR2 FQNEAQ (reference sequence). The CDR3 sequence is CASSPRVVGQGDEKLFF. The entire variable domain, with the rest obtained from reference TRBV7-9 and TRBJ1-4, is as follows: DTGVSQNPRHKITKRGQNVTFRCDPISEHNRLYWYRQTLGQGPEFLTYFQNEAQLEKSRLLSDRFSAERPKGSFSTLEIQRTEQGDSAMYLCASSPRVVGQGDEKLFFGSGTQLSVL.

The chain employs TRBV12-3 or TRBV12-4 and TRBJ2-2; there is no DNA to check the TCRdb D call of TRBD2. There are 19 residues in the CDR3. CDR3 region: CASRKGLAGGTSNTGELFF.

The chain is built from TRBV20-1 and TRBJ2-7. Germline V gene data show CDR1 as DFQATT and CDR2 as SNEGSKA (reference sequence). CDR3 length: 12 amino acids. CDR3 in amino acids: CSARDRTYEQYF.

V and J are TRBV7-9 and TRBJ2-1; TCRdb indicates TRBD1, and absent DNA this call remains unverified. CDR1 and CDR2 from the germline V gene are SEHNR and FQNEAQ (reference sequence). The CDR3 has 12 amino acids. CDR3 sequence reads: CASGTDYNEQFF.

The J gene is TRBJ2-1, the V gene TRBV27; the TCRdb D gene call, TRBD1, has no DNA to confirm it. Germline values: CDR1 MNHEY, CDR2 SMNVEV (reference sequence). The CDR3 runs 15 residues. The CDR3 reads CASSHEGEVYNEQFF.

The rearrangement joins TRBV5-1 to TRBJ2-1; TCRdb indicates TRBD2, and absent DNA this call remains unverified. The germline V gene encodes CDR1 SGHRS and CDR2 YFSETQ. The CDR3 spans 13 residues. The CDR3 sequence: CARGLAGVNEQFF. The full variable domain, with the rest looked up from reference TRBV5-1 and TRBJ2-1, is KAGVTQTPRYLIKTRGQQVTLSCSPISGHRSVSWYQQTPGQGLQFLFEYFSETQRNKGNFPGRFSGRQFSNSRSEMNVSTLELGDSALYLCARGLAGVNEQFFGPGTRLTVL.

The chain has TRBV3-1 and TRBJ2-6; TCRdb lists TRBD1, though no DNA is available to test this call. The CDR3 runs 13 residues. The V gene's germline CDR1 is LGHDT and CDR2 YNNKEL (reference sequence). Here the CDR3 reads CASSRGQANVLTF.

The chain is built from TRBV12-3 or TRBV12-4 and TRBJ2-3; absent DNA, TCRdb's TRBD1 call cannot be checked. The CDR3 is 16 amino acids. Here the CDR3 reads CASYYQRGFSTDTQYF.

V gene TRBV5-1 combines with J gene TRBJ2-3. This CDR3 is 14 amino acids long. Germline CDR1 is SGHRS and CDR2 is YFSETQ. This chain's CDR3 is CASSLAGRTDTQYF.